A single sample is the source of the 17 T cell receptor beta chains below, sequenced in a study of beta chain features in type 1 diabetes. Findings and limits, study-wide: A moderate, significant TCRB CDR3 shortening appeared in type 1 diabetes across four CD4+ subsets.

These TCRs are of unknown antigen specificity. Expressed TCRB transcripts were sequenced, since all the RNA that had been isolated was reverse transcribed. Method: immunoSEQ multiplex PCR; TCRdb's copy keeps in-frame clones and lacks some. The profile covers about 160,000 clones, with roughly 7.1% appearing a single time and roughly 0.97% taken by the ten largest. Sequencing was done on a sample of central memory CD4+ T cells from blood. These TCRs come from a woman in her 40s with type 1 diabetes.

The CDR3 loop is CASSLTGGGGRYQPQHF. In nucleotides, the CDR3 is TGTGCCAGCAGTTTGACAGGGGGCGGGGGCCGGTATCAGCCCCAGCATTTT. J is TRBJ1-5 and V is TRBV28; TRBD1 matches at 10 bases. Germline V lookup: CDR1 MDHEN, CDR2 SYDVKM. The CDR3 has 17 amino acids. V was clipped by 3 bases and J by 5 bases; unmatched bases: 10.

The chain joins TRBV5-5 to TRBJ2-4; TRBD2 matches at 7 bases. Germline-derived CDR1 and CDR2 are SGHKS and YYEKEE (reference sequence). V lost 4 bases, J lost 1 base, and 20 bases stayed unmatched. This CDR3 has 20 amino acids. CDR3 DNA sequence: TGTGCCAGCAGCATTTTGGGGGGACTAAACGGGGAGATCGCCAAAAACATTCAGTACTTC. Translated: CASSILGGLNGEIAKNIQYF.

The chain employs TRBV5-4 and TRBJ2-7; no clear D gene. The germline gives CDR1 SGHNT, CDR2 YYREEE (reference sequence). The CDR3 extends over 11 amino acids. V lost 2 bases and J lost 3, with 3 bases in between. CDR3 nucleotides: TGTGCCAGCAGCTTTAACTACGAGCAGTACTTC. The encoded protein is CASSFNYEQYF. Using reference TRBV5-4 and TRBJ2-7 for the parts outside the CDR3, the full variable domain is ETGVTQSPTHLIKTRGQQVTLRCSSQSGHNTVSWYQQALGQGPQFIFQYYREEENGRGNFPPRFSGLQFPNYSSELNVNALELDDSALYLCASSFNYEQYFGPGTRLTVT.

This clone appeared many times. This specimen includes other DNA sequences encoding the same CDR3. Here the CDR3 reads CASSSVAGGNNEQFF. CDR3 nucleotide sequence: TGTGCCAGCAGCTCGGTAGCGGGGGGAAACAATGAGCAGTTCTTC. The chain carries TRBV7-3 and TRBJ2-1, with 10 bases that match TRBD2. This CDR3 region has 15 residues. The V and J ends lost 4 bases and 5 bases, in that order; junction bases with no gene match: 5. CDR1 and CDR2 (germline): SGHTA, FQGTGA.

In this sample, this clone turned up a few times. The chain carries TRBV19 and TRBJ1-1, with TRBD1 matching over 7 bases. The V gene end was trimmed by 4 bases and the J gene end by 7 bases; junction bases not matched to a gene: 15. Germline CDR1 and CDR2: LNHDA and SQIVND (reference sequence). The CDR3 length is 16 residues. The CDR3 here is CASSKGQRFDRNEAFF. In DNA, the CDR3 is TGTGCCAGTAGTAAGGGACAGCGATTTGACCGTAATGAAGCTTTCTTT.

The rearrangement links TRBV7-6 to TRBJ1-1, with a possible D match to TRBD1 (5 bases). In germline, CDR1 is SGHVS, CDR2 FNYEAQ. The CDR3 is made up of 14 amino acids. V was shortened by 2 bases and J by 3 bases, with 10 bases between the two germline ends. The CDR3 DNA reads TGTGCCAGCAGCTTAAATAGGGGTGACACTGAAGCTTTCTTT. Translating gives CASSLNRGDTEAFF.

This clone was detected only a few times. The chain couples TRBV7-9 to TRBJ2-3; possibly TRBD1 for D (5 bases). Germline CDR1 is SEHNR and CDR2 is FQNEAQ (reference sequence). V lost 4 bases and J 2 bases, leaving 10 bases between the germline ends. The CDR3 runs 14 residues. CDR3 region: CASSWGGHTDTQYF. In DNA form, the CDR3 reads TGTGCCAGCAGCTGGGGCGGACACACAGATACGCAGTATTTT.

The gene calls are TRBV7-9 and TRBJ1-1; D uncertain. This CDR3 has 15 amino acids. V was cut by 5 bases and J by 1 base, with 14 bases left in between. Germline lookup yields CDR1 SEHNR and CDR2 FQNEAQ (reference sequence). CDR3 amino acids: CASSRSTVGNTEAFF. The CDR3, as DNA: TGTGCCAGCAGCCGAAGCACCGTTGGGAACACTGAAGCTTTCTTT.

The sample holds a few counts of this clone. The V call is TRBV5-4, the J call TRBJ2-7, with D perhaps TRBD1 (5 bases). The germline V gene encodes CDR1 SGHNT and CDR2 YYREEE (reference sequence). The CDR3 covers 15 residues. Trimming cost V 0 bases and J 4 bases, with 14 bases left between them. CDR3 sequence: CASSLGGHQLYEQYF. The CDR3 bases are TGTGCCAGCAGCTTGGGCGGACACCAACTTTACGAGCAGTACTTC.

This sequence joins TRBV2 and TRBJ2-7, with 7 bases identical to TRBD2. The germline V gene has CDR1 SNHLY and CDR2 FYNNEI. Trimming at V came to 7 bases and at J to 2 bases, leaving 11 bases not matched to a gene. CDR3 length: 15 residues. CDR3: CASNPKPLAAYEQYF. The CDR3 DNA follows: TGTGCCAGCAATCCCAAACCGCTAGCGGCCTACGAGCAGTACTTC.

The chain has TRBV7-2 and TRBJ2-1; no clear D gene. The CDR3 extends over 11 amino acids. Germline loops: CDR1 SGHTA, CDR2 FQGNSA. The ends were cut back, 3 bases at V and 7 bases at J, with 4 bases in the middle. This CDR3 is CASSFLNEQFF. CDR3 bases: TGTGCCAGCAGCTTCTTGAATGAGCAGTTCTTC.

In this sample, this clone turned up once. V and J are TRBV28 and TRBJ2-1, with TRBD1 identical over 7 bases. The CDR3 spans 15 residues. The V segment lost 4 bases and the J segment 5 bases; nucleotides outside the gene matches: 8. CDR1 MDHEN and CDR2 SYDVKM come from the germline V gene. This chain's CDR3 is CASSSAQGVHNEQFF. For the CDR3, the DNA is TGTGCCAGCAGTTCTGCGCAGGGGGTGCACAATGAGCAGTTCTTC.

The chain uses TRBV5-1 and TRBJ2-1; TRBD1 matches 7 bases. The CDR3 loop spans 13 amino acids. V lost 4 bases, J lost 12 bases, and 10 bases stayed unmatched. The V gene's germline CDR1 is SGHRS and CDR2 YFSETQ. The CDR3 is CASSPPVRDRQFF. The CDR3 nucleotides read TGCGCCAGCAGCCCCCCGGTCCGGGACAGGCAGTTCTTC.

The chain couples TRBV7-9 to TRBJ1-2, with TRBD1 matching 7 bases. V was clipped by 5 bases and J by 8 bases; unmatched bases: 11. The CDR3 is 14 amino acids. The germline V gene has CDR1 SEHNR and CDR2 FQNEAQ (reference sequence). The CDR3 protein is CASSTWDSRAGYTF. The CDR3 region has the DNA TGTGCCAGCAGCACGTGGGACAGCCGAGCAGGCTACACCTTC.

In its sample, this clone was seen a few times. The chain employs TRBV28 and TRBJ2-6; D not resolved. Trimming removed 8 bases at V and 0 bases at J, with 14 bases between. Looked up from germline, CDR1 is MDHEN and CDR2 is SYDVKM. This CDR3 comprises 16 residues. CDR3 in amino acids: CASARGLDSGANVLTF. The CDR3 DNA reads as TGTGCCAGCGCCCGCGGCCTTGACTCTGGGGCCAACGTCCTGACTTTC.

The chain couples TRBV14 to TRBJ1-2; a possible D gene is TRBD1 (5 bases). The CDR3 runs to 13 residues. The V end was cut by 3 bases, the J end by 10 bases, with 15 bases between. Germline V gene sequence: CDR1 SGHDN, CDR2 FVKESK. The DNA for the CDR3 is TGTGCCAGCAGCCACCGGGCGGGGGATGCCTACACCTTC. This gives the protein CASSHRAGDAYTF.

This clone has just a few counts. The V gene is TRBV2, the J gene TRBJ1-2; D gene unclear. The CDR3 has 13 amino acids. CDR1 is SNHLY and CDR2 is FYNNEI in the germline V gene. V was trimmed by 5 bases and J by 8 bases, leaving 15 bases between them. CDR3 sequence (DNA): TGTGCCAGCAGTCTATCCTCTGGTCGGGGCTACACCTTC. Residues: CASSLSSGRGYTF. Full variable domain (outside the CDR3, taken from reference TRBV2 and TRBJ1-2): EPEVTQTPSHQVTQMGQEVILRCVPISNHLYFYWYRQILGQKVEFLVSFYNNEISEKSEIFDDQFSVERPDGSNFTLKIRSTKLEDSAMYFCASSLSSGRGYTFGSGTRLTVV.